This is a list of T cell receptor beta chains from one sample in a study of blood T cell repertoires in COVID-19. The table came from immunoSEQ multiplex PCR; TCRdb's copy has only in-frame clones and leaves some out. In the table there are about 180,000 clones, approximately 78% of which are singletons. Sample: peripheral blood. The receptors stem from a woman aged 80 or older with COVID-19, enrolled during active disease. CDR3s include the opening cysteine and the closing phenylalanine or tryptophan. Each record gives: V gene, CDR3 protein.

TRBV7-8 CASSLGRGGNQPQHF
TRBV6-2/TRBV6-3 CASSNHGQGVHKRNYGYTF
TRBV5-6 CASSPGTGAYEQYF
TRBV5-1 CASSGGLAGAYNEQFF
TRBV5-8 CASSFTDNEQFF
TRBV7-2 CASSGGRGETQYF
TRBV5-5 CASSKGQEYQETQYF
TRBV18 CASSTLAGKNNEQFF
TRBV5-1 CASSLQAGVYNEQFF
TRBV19 CASSIRGIGYGYTF
TRBV7-6 CASSLAAGGAFTEAFF
TRBV3-1/TRBV3-2 CASSQDTGTGKYYNEQFF
TRBV18 CASSLGQGNTEAFF
TRBV5-1 CASSSTGSTDTQYF
TRBV3-1/TRBV3-2 CASSPREDGELFF
TRBV2 CASSDSMINYNEQFF
TRBV4-1 CASSQGLPGGYYEQYF
TRBV12-3/TRBV12-4 CASRSGTGGEAFF
TRBV7-2 CASSPFEGAGGYTF
TRBV6-5 CASKIDRGRFYGYTF
TRBV2 CASSEASVYSNQPQHF
TRBV6-5 CASKVTAAYGYTF
TRBV19 CASKRRRAGELFF
TRBV2 CASSEGLVTSTDTQYF
TRBV5-4 CASSPTGDEQYF